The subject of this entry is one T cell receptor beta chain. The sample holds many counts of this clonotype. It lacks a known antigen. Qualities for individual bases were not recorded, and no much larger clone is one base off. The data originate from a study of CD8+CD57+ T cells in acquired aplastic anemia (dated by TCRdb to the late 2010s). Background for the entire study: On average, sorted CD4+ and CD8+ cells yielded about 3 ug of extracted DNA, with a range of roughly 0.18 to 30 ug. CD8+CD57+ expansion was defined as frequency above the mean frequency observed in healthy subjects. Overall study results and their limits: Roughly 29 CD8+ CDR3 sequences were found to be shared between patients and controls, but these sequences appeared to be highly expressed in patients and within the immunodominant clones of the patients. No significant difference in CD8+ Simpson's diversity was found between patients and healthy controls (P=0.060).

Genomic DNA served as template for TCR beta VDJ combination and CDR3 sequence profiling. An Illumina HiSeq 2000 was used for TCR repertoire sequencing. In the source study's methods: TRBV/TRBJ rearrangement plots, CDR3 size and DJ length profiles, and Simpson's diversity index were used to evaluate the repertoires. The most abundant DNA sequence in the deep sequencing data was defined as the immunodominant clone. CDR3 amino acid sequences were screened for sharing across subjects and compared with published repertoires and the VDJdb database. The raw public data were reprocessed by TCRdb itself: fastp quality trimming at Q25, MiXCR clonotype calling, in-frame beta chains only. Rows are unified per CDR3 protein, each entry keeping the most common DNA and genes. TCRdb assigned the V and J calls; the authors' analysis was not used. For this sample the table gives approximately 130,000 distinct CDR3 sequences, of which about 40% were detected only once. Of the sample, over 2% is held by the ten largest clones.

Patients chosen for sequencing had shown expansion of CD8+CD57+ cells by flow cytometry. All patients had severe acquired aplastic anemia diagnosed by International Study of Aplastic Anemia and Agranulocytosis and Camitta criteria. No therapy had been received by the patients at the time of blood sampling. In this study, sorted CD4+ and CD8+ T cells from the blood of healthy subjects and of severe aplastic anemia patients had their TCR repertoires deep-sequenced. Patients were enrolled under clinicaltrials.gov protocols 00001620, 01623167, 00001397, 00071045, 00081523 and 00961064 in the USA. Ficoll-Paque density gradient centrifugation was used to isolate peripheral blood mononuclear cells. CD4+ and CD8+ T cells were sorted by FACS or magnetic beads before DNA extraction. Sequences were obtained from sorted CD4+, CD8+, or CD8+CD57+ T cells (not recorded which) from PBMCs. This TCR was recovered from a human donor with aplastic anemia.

The bases are TGTGCCAGCAGCCGGACAAGATCTAACTATGGCTACACCTTC. This translates into CASSRTRSNYGYTF. Recombination joined TRBV7-9 with TRBJ1-2; tentative D gene TRBD1, with 5 bases matching. CDR1 and CDR2 are read off the germline V gene (reference sequence) as SEHNR and FQNEAQ. The CDR3 measures 14 amino acids from cysteine to phenylalanine. The kept DNA is CDR3 alone, 42 bases in frame from the first base. Trimming takes 5 bases from V and 0 bases from J, and the germline ends sit 10 bases apart.